The sequence of this TCR beta chain was determined in a study of CD8+ T cells in alopecia areata. Whole-study context: Grafted skin came from C3H/HeJ donors with spontaneous alopecia (about 6-12 months old) and was placed on roughly 6-11-week-old female C3H/HeJ mice.

This clone was counted between two and nine times. Its antigen is unidentified. Germline and genes: mouse. It was cDNA, reverse transcribed from extracted RNA, that served as the sequencing template. Clones were sequenced by immunoSEQ multiplex PCR, and TCRdb holds only the in-frame ones, with some missing. The sample shows 200,000 to 300,000 clones, none of them appearing just once. Whole-study results and caveats: Sequenced scalp T cells also include alphabeta T cells resident in normal skin. Clonality exceeded that of normal scalp in lesional scalp, most notably in alopecia totalis/universalis. Among patients, TCR sharing was less clear than in mice, a difference possibly due in part to HLA diversity in the patient population.

Pooled cutaneous lymph node cells were sorted using CD4, CD8alpha, NKG2D, NKG2ACE and other markers. The material sequenced was CD4+ T cells sorted from a lymph node. This sequence was found in a C3H/HeJ mouse with alopecia areata. This strain's MHC haplotype is H2-k.

CDR3 amino acids: CTCSGDSGQNTLYF. The sequenced CDR3 bases are TGCACCTGCAGTGGGGACAGTGGTCAAAAC. The chain combines TRBV1 with TRBJ2-4; 7 bases fit TRBD1. The missing CDR3 end, 4 residues past where the read stops, is filled in from the germline J gene. The length of the CDR3 is 14 residues. V gave up 4 bases and J gave up 1 base; unmatched junction bases: 2. The germline V gene has CDR1 NSQYPW and CDR2 LRSPGD (reference sequence).